The T cell receptor beta chain under discussion was sequenced for a study of naive and memory T cell subsets. Only a few counts were recorded for this clonotype. V was pared by 4 bases and J by 8 bases, with 9 bases between. The germline V gene has CDR1 SGHNT and CDR2 YENEEA. This CDR3 comprises 12 residues. The library had UMIs added by 3' ligation of an oligonucleotide to TCR cDNA. Adult healthy volunteers gave 2.5 ml peripheral blood for whole-blood RNA. The SP2 primer and nested alpha and beta constant region primers amplified ligated cDNA in four rounds. Blood and skin TCR RNA was reverse transcribed with alpha and beta constant primers. TCRdb used MiXCR to reprocess the 5' RACE reads, holding one entry per CDR3 protein. The table includes tens of thousands of distinct CDR3 sequences, approximately 8% detected once.

The sequence derives from a female donor in good health. The chain links TRBV11-3 to TRBJ2-1; D possibly matches TRBD1 or TRBD2 (5 bases each). The CDR3 bases are TGTGCCAGCAGCTGGGGGTCCCATGAGCAGTTCTTC. Translation: CASSWGSHEQFF. The variable domain in full, with the rest retrieved from reference TRBV11-3 and TRBJ2-1, is EAGVVQSPRYKIIEKKQPVAFWCNPISGHNTLYWYLQNLGQGPELLIRYENEEAVDDSQLPKDRFSAERLKGVDSTLKIQPAELGDSAVYLCASSWGSHEQFFGPGTRLTVL.